Listed here is a single T cell receptor beta chain. The record originates from a study of shared clonotypes between healthy human individuals. Study in general: CD4 naive cells filled three plates per donor, CD4 memory three, CD8 naive two and CD8 memory one.

Assay: immunoSEQ multiplex PCR; the TCRdb copy retains only in-frame clones and omits some. This table has 1.4 million or so clones, 97% to 99% appearing once. The CDR3 runs 14 residues. Unmatched junction bases numbered 8, after V lost 7 bases and J lost 5 bases. Per the germline V gene, CDR1 is MDHEN and CDR2 is SYDVKM. Sequencing was carried out using naive CD4+ T cells sorted from blood. Noted subset: CD45RA+ positively selected. The receptor was isolated from a man aged 25 to 40 in good health. The chain uses TRBV28 and TRBJ1-5; 7 nucleotides align to TRBD1. The chain's CDR3 is CASIGGTVYQPQHF. As DNA, the CDR3 is TGTGCCAGCATCGGCGGGACAGTATATCAGCCCCAGCATTTT. Using reference TRBV28 and TRBJ1-5 for the parts outside the CDR3, the full variable domain is DVKVTQSSRYLVKRTGEKVFLECVQDMDHENMFWYRQDPGLGLRLIYFSYDVKMKEKGDIPEGYSVSREKKERFSLILESASTNQTSMYLCASIGGTVYQPQHFGDGTRLSIL.